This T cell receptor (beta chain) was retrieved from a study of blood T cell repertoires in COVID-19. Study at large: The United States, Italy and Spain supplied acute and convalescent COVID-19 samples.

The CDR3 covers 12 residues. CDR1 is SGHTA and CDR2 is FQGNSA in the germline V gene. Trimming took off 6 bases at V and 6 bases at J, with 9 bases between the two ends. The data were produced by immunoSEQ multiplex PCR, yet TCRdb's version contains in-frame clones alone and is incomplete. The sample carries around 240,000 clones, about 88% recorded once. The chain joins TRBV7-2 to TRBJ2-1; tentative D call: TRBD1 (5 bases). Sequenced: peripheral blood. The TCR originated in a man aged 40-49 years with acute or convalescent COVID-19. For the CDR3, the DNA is TGTGCCAGCAGACCTGACAGCAATGAGCAGTTCTTC. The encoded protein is CASRPDSNEQFF.